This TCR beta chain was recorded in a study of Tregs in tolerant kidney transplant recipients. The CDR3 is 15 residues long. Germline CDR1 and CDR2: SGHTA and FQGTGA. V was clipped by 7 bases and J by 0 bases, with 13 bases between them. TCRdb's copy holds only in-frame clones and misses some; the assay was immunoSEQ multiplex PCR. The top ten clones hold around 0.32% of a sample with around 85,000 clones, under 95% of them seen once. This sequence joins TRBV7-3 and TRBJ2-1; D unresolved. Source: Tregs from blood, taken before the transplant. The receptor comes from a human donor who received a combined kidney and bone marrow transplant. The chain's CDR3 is CASTLEPGSYNEQFF. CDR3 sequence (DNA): TGTGCCAGCACATTGGAACCGGGCTCCTACAATGAGCAGTTCTTC.